This record looks at one TCR beta chain sequence and its context. Antigen unknown. V lost 0 bases to trimming and J lost 9 bases; unmatched junction nucleotides: 8. In germline, CDR1 is ENHRY, CDR2 SYGVKD. The CDR3 runs 17 residues. This sample is part of a study of cytomegalovirus exposure and HLA in healthy donors. Study-level results: Researchers left out some V segments, among them TRBV6-2 and TRBV6-3, as indistinguishable. One variant, a missense change in DCLRE1C, was linked in a later analysis to TCR beta V- and J-gene trimming. Reportedly, a later analysis found an Asian-associated ancestry cluster had fewer N-insertions than the roughly 700-donor mean.

Primers: 60 Vbeta forward and 13 Jbeta reverse. Assay: immunoSEQ multiplex PCR; the TCRdb copy retains only in-frame clones and omits some. The table has about 170,000 clones, 81% seen once. This chain uses TRBV10-3 with TRBJ2-1, with 13 bases aligning to TRBD2. Sequencing was done on a sample of PBMCs. The receptor was derived from a woman aged 18-29 years in good health and CMV-seronegative. The CDR3 nucleotides are TGTGCCATCAGTGAGTCGTCGCGGGGACTAGCGGGATCTGAGCAGTTCTTC. It yields the protein CAISESSRGLAGSEQFF.